The 19 T cell receptor beta chains below were found in one sample sequenced in a study of shared clonotypes between healthy human individuals. Clones were sequenced by immunoSEQ multiplex PCR, and TCRdb holds only the in-frame ones, with some missing. The sample yields 2 million to 2.5 million clones, more than 90% seen once. Sample: naive CD4+ T cells sorted from blood. Sample subset: CD45RA+ positively selected. Source of these receptors: a man aged 18 to 29 in good health.

The chain combines TRBV5-1 with TRBJ1-2, with TRBD1 as a possible D gene (5 bases). This CDR3 has 13 residues. Germline CDR1 is SGHRS and CDR2 is YFSETQ. V shed 3 bases and J shed 8 bases, with 14 bases lying between them. In nucleotides, the CDR3 is TGCGCCAGCAGCTCGGAGGGGATCGACGGCTACACCTTC. Its protein is CASSSEGIDGYTF.

The V gene is TRBV9, the J gene TRBJ1-3; D might be TRBD1 (5 bases). CDR1 is SGDLS, CDR2 YYNGEE, per germline. Trimming shortened V by 0 bases and J by 0 bases, and 16 bases separated the two germline ends. The CDR3 consists of 18 residues. This CDR3 is CASSVGDHRALSGNTIYF. CDR3 sequence (DNA): TGTGCCAGCAGCGTAGGGGACCACCGGGCCCTCTCTGGAAACACCATATATTTT.

This clone is a singleton in its sample. J is TRBJ2-5 and V is TRBV18; D remains unclear. Trimming removed 5 bases from V and 2 bases from J, with 9 bases in between. Germline CDR1 is KGHSH and CDR2 is LQKENI. There are 13 residues in the CDR3. The CDR3 DNA reads as TGTGCCAGCTCAAGTTTCGCGCAAGAGACCCAGTACTTC. Translation: CASSSFAQETQYF.

V gene TRBV2 combines with J gene TRBJ2-1; TRBD1 is a possible D gene (6 bases). V lost 6 bases, J lost 0 bases, and 12 bases lay in between. CDR3 size: 15 residues. Germline V lookup: CDR1 SNHLY, CDR2 FYNNEI. The CDR3 nucleotides read TGTGCCAGCAGGTTTCTGGACAGCTCCTACAATGAGCAGTTCTTC. It codes for CASRFLDSSYNEQFF.

V is TRBV5-6 and J is TRBJ1-2; TRBD1 matches at 10 bases. CDR1 is SGHDT, CDR2 YYEEEE, per germline. CDR3 length equals 18 residues. Germline trimming cut 2 bases from V and 2 bases from J; bases unmatched to any gene: 12. The CDR3 here is CASSFYTGQGIVNYGYTF. The CDR3 DNA follows: TGTGCCAGCAGCTTCTACACGGGACAGGGGATAGTCAACTATGGCTACACCTTC.

The rearrangement uses TRBV11-2 and TRBJ2-7; 10 nucleotides agree with TRBD1. The CDR3 is made up of 16 amino acids. Trimming took 6 bases from V and 4 from J; bases not matched to a gene: 12. CDR1 and CDR2 (germline): SGHAT, FQNNGV. The DNA of the CDR3 is TGTGCCAGCAGTTTAACCGGGACAGGGGTATCATACGAGCAGTACTTC. The encoded protein is CASSLTGTGVSYEQYF.

This CDR3 reads CASMPQGRGNQPQHF. Here the CDR3 DNA reads TGTGCCAGCATGCCTCAGGGGAGAGGCAATCAGCCCCAGCATTTT. The chain recombines TRBV6-1 with TRBJ1-5; D is perhaps TRBD1 (6 bases). V was pared by 7 bases and J by 2 bases, with 15 bases between. CDR3 length: 15 residues. CDR1 is MNHNS and CDR2 is SASEGT in the germline V gene.

The CDR3: CASSVTSGGYTEAFF. The CDR3, as DNA: TGCGCCAGCAGTGTCACCTCAGGGGGCTACACTGAAGCTTTCTTT. V and J are TRBV10-2 and TRBJ1-1, with TRBD1 matching 8 bases. CDR3 length: 15 amino acids. Unmatched junction bases numbered 7, after V lost 4 bases and J lost 3 bases. Per the germline V gene, CDR1 is WSHSY and CDR2 is SAAADI.

The chain uses TRBV2 and TRBJ2-2, with TRBD1 matching over 10 bases. The CDR3 loop spans 15 amino acids. The germline V gene has CDR1 SNHLY and CDR2 FYNNEI. V shed 5 bases, J shed 6 bases, and the junction held 6 bases outside the gene matches. CDR3 DNA: TGTGCCAGCAGTACGGACAGGGGGTTCGCCGGGGAGCTGTTTTTT. This codes for CASSTDRGFAGELFF.

The rearrangement links TRBV12-5 to TRBJ2-7, with unresolved D. V dropped 0 bases and J dropped 7 bases, with 7 bases sitting between them. Germline V gene lookup returns CDR1 LGHNT and CDR2 FRNRAP. The length of the CDR3 is 12 residues. The CDR3 DNA is TGTGCTAGTGGTTTGGTACTTACGGAGCAGTACTTC. Translating it yields CASGLVLTEQYF.

The chain couples TRBV11-2 to TRBJ2-3; D not certain. This CDR3 region has 13 residues. V lost 7 bases, J lost 0 bases, and 8 bases lay in between. The germline gives CDR1 SGHAT, CDR2 FQNNGV. Here the CDR3 DNA reads TGTGCCAGCACCCTCATTAGCACAGATACGCAGTATTTT. This translates into CASTLISTDTQYF.

In regard to this clone: This same CDR3 is encoded by further DNA sequences in the sample. This rearrangement joins TRBV5-1 to TRBJ2-7, with 9 bases fitting TRBD1. The length of the CDR3 is 14 residues. Germline lookup yields CDR1 SGHRS and CDR2 YFSETQ. With V trimmed by 1 base and J by 4 bases, 3 bases remained unmatched. The chain's CDR3 is CASSLSGTGYEQYF. The CDR3 region has the DNA TGCGCCAGCAGCTTGTCCGGGACAGGGTACGAGCAGTACTTC.

The V call is TRBV30, the J call TRBJ2-2; D unclear. Germline V CDR1 and CDR2: GTSNPN, SVGIG (reference sequence). CDR3 length: 16 amino acids. V lost 3 bases and J lost 4, with 18 bases in between. The CDR3, as DNA: TGTGCCTGGAGGACGATTACAGACGGTCGCACCGGGGAGCTGTTTTTT. Its protein product is CAWRTITDGRTGELFF. The complete variable domain, with remaining parts taken from reference TRBV30 and TRBJ2-2, reads SQTIHQWPATLVQPVGSPLSLECTVEGTSNPNLYWYRQAAGRGLQLLFYSVGIGQISSEVPQNLSASRPQDRQFILSSKKLLLSDSGFYLCAWRTITDGRTGELFFGEGSRLTVL.

V usage is TRBV25-1 and J usage is TRBJ1-1, with D uncertain. This CDR3 is 13 amino acids long. CDR1 is MGHDK, CDR2 SYGVNS, per germline. V lost 2 bases and J 1 base, leaving 5 bases between the germline ends. CDR3 protein: CASSETENTEAFF. Here the CDR3 DNA reads TGTGCCAGCAGTGAAACAGAGAACACTGAAGCTTTCTTT.

A few counts support this clone. The rearrangement uses TRBV5-1 and TRBJ2-7, with D possibly called TRBD1 or TRBD2 (6 bases each). The CDR3 sequence is 15 residues long. V lost 4 bases and J 4 bases, leaving 18 bases between the germline ends. Germline assignment: CDR1 SGHRS and CDR2 YFSETQ. CDR3 loop: CASSPLGGLVYEQYF. In nucleotides, the CDR3 is TGCGCCAGCAGCCCTCTAGGGGGGCTGGTATACGAGCAGTACTTC.

This sequence joins TRBV18 and TRBJ2-7; D possibly uses TRBD1 or TRBD2 (5 bases each). V lost 6 bases and J lost 3, with 21 bases in between. The CDR3 covers 16 residues. CDR1 is KGHSH and CDR2 is LQKENI in the germline V gene. This chain's CDR3 is CASSLALGDLLYEQYF. The CDR3 region has the DNA TGTGCCAGCTCCCTGGCTTTGGGGGACCTTCTCTACGAGCAGTACTTC.

This clone was seen just once. The chain is built from TRBV30 and TRBJ1-2; D is possibly TRBD1 (5 bases). CDR1 and CDR2 (germline): GTSNPN, SVGIG (reference sequence). The length of the CDR3 is 13 residues. V gave up 3 bases and J gave up 4 bases, with 12 bases separating them. CDR3 region: CAWSRDGFYGYTF. As DNA, the CDR3 is TGTGCCTGGAGCAGGGACGGGTTCTATGGCTACACCTTC. Drawing the rest from reference TRBV30 and TRBJ1-2, the complete variable domain is SQTIHQWPATLVQPVGSPLSLECTVEGTSNPNLYWYRQAAGRGLQLLFYSVGIGQISSEVPQNLSASRPQDRQFILSSKKLLLSDSGFYLCAWSRDGFYGYTFGSGTRLTVV.

The chain recombines TRBV28 with TRBJ2-5; no reliable D call. The CDR3 has 13 amino acids. V lost 3 bases and J lost 5, with 10 bases in between. Germline CDR1 is MDHEN and CDR2 is SYDVKM. CDR3 coding DNA: TGTGCCAGCAGTTTCGTGCTCGGGGAGACCCAGTACTTC. Protein sequence: CASSFVLGETQYF.

Note on this clone: The same CDR3 is also encoded by other DNA sequences in this sample. The genes are TRBV28 and TRBJ2-5; 10 bases align to TRBD2. Germline assignment: CDR1 MDHEN and CDR2 SYDVKM. The CDR3 contains 15 residues. The junction had 8 bases not matched to a gene; V was cut back by 5 bases and J by 5 bases. Written as DNA, the CDR3 is TGTGCCAGCAGTCCCCGGCTAGCGGGAGCCGAGACCCAGTACTTC. Translated: CASSPRLAGAETQYF.